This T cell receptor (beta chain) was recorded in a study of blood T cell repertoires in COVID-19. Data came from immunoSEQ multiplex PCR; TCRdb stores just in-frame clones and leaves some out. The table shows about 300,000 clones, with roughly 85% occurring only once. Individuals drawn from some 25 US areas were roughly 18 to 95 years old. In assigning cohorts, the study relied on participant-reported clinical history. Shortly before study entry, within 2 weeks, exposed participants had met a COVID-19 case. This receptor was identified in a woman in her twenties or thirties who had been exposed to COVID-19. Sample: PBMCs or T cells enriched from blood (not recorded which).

The CDR3 DNA is TGTGCCAGCAGACAGGGACAGGGGCCTTTTGAAGCTTTCTTT. Its protein product is CASRQGQGPFEAFF. This chain connects TRBV28 to TRBJ1-1, with 10 bases that match TRBD1. The length of the CDR3 is 14 residues. The junction had 8 bases not matched to a gene; V was cut back by 6 bases and J by 7 bases. Looked up from germline, CDR1 is MDHEN and CDR2 is SYDVKM.